The 20 T cell receptor beta chains below were found in one sample sequenced in a study of blood T cell repertoires in COVID-19. TCRdb's copy holds only in-frame clones and misses some; the assay was immunoSEQ multiplex PCR. The sample contains approximately 130,000 clones, about 76% of which appear only once. Sequenced material: peripheral blood. Receptors originate from a man older than 75 with acute or convalescent COVID-19.

CDR3 loop: CASRSTGAEDGYTF. The DNA of the CDR3 is TGTGCCAGCAGATCTACAGGGGCGGAGGATGGCTACACCTTC. The chain uses TRBV6-5 and TRBJ1-2; 7 nucleotides align to TRBD1. CDR3 length equals 14 residues. Losses at the gene ends were 6 bases for V and 6 bases for J; bases not matched to a gene: 10. Germline V CDR1 and CDR2: MNHEY, SVGAGI.

This chain uses TRBV27 with TRBJ1-2; 8 bases fit TRBD1. V lost 5 bases, J lost 2 bases, and 7 bases stayed unmatched. CDR1 is MNHEY, CDR2 SMNVEV, per germline (reference sequence). The length of the CDR3 is 15 residues. Here the CDR3 DNA reads TGTGCCAGCAGTGACGGACAGGGAGGGAACTATGGCTACACCTTC. This encodes CASSDGQGGNYGYTF.

The V gene is TRBV4-3, the J gene TRBJ2-2; 11 nucleotides line up with TRBD2. The CDR3 is made up of 16 amino acids. With V trimmed by 3 bases and J by 5 bases, 5 bases remained unmatched. The germline gives CDR1 LGHNA, CDR2 YSLEER. CDR3 bases: TGCGCCAGCAGCCACTCTAGCGGGGGGTGGACCGGGGAGCTGTTTTTT. It yields the protein CASSHSSGGWTGELFF.

The chain has TRBV12-3 or TRBV12-4 and TRBJ2-1; 8 positions match TRBD2. The ends lost 3 bases at V and 8 bases at J; junction bases unmatched: 3. This CDR3 has 13 amino acids. Here the CDR3 reads CASSLAGGDEQFF. The CDR3 DNA follows: TGTGCCAGCAGTTTGGCGGGGGGTGATGAGCAGTTCTTC.

In its sample, this clone was seen once. This chain uses TRBV4-3 with TRBJ1-5; D is undetermined. Deletions cut 0 bases from V and 6 bases from J, with 6 bases between. Germline V gene lookup returns CDR1 LGHNA and CDR2 YSLEER. This CDR3 region has 13 residues. CDR3 in DNA: TGCGCCAGCAGCCAAGATGGCCGTCAGCCCCAGCATTTT. Protein product: CASSQDGRQPQHF.

This chain uses TRBV4-3 with TRBJ2-5; 7 bases match TRBD2. Germline V gene sequence: CDR1 LGHNA, CDR2 YSLEER. V was clipped by 1 base and J by 5 bases; unmatched bases: 1. This CDR3 contains 13 residues. The CDR3 bases are TGCGCCAGCAGCCAAGCTAGCGGTGAGACCCAGTACTTC. Protein: CASSQASGETQYF.

The V call is TRBV7-2, the J call TRBJ1-5; 7 positions match TRBD1. The germline V gene encodes CDR1 SGHTA and CDR2 FQGNSA. J gave up 6 bases and V 4 bases, and 3 bases lay outside the gene matches. The CDR3 has 13 amino acids. The CDR3: CASSSTGSQPQHF. DNA for the CDR3: TGTGCCAGCAGCTCGACAGGGAGTCAGCCCCAGCATTTT.

This clone was detected only a few times. This rearrangement joins TRBV28 to TRBJ1-2; D may be TRBD1 (6 bases). Germline values: CDR1 MDHEN, CDR2 SYDVKM. V shed 2 bases and J shed 2 bases, with 6 bases lying between them. This CDR3 is built from 13 residues. The DNA of the CDR3 is TGTGCCAGCAGTTTAACAGGGAACTATGGCTACACCTTC. It codes for CASSLTGNYGYTF.

The chain links TRBV3-1 (or the pseudogene TRBV3-2) to TRBJ1-1; tentatively, D is TRBD1 (5 bases). The germline V gene has CDR1 LGHDT and CDR2 YNNKEL (reference sequence). Trimming stripped 5 bases from V and 0 bases from J, with 10 bases between. CDR3 length: 14 residues. In DNA form, the CDR3 reads TGTGCCAGCAGCTCCGGCAGGGTGAACACTGAAGCTTTCTTT. Residues: CASSSGRVNTEAFF.

The chain recombines TRBV5-1 with TRBJ1-1; D remains unclear. Trimming took off 0 bases at V and 1 base at J, with 7 bases between the two ends. Germline-derived CDR1 and CDR2 are SGHRS and YFSETQ. The CDR3 loop spans 14 amino acids. CDR3 residues: CASSLEPKNTEAFF. The DNA of the CDR3 is TGCGCCAGCAGCTTGGAACCTAAGAACACTGAAGCTTTCTTT.

V is TRBV3-1 (or the pseudogene TRBV3-2) and J is TRBJ1-1, with D unresolved. Germline CDR1 is LGHDT and CDR2 is YNNKEL (reference sequence). The CDR3 loop spans 15 amino acids. V lost 1 base and J 0 bases, leaving 9 bases between the germline ends. CDR3 in amino acids: CASSQVAGMNTEAFF. The CDR3 nucleotides read TGTGCCAGCAGCCAAGTTGCAGGCATGAACACTGAAGCTTTCTTT.

In its sample, this clone was seen a few times. The chain uses TRBV7-8 and TRBJ2-7; D ambiguous. The CDR3 is 15 residues long. With 1 base removed from V and 2 bases from J, the gap between germline ends came to 12 bases. Germline lookup yields CDR1 SGHVS and CDR2 FQNEAQ. The DNA of the CDR3 is TGTGCCAGCAGCTTAGTTGGTCTCCCGGCCTACGAGCAGTACTTC. Amino acids: CASSLVGLPAYEQYF.

The DNA for the CDR3 is TGTGCCAGCAGCTTGAGGCAGGGGAACTATGGCTACACCTTC. Translated, it gives CASSLRQGNYGYTF. The J gene is TRBJ1-2, the V gene TRBV5-4; tentative D call: TRBD1 (6 bases). Trimming cost V 1 base and J 2 bases, with 9 bases left between them. The CDR3 is made up of 14 amino acids. Germline V gives CDR1 SGHNT, CDR2 YYREEE (reference sequence).

V is TRBV18 and J is TRBJ2-7, with TRBD1 as a possible D gene (6 bases). V was clipped by 1 base and J by 2 bases, with 9 bases between them. CDR1 is KGHSH and CDR2 is LQKENI in the germline V gene. This CDR3 region has 14 residues. CDR3 in amino acids: CASSPRGLPYEQYF. The CDR3 DNA sequence: TGTGCCAGCTCACCACGGGGGCTACCCTACGAGCAGTACTTC.

V is TRBV7-9 and J is TRBJ2-5; a weak D match, TRBD1 (7 bases). Per the germline V gene, CDR1 is SEHNR and CDR2 is FQNEAQ (reference sequence). Trimming shortened V by 0 bases and J by 5 bases, and 16 bases separated the two germline ends. The CDR3 loop spans 16 amino acids. CDR3 region: CASSLATGDRGETQYF. The CDR3, as DNA: TGTGCCAGCAGCTTAGCCACAGGGGACCGGGGGGAGACCCAGTACTTC.

The chain combines TRBV10-3 with TRBJ1-6; D not certain. The V and J ends lost 7 bases and 2 bases respectively, with 18 bases between them. Per germline, CDR1 ENHRY and CDR2 SYGVKD. The CDR3 consists of 17 residues. In DNA form, the CDR3 reads TGTGCCATCAAGGCGGGTATTTTATCGGCCTATAATTCACCCCTCCACTTT. Its translation is CAIKAGILSAYNSPLHF.

In DNA, the CDR3 is TGTGCCAGCAGCTCGGACAGGATAAACGAGCAGTACTTC. Translated: CASSSDRINEQYF. The rearrangement joins TRBV11-2 to TRBJ2-7, with 7 bases fitting TRBD1. Germline V gives CDR1 SGHAT, CDR2 FQNNGV. V was clipped by 4 bases and J by 5 bases; unmatched bases: 5. The CDR3 sequence is 13 residues long.

The genes are TRBV5-4 and TRBJ2-5; a weak D match, TRBD1 (6 bases). CDR3 length: 14 residues. Germline CDR1 SGHNT, CDR2 YYREEE (reference sequence). Trimming cost V 4 bases and J 1 base, with 11 bases left between them. Here the CDR3 DNA reads TGTGCCAGCAGCGCAAAACAGGGCCAAGAGACCCAGTACTTC. It specifies CASSAKQGQETQYF.

This chain links TRBV6-1 with TRBJ2-1; TRBD1 might be the D (6 bases). V lost 2 bases and J lost 9, with 8 bases in between. CDR3 size: 12 residues. CDR1 and CDR2 (germline): MNHNS, SASEGT. CDR3 in amino acids: CASSEYRVEQFF. For the CDR3, the DNA is TGTGCCAGCAGTGAATACAGGGTTGAGCAGTTCTTC.

The chain carries TRBV29-1 and TRBJ1-2; 7 bases fit TRBD1. J was trimmed by 8 bases and V by 1 base; bases with no gene match: 10. This CDR3 has 14 amino acids. Germline values: CDR1 SQVTM, CDR2 ANQGSEA. The CDR3 is CSVEGGTAQRGYTF. As DNA, the CDR3 is TGCAGCGTTGAAGGTGGGACAGCCCAAAGAGGCTACACCTTC. The full variable domain, rest sourced from reference TRBV29-1 and TRBJ1-2, is SAVISQKPSRDICQRGTSLTIQCQVDSQVTMMFWYRQQPGQSLTLIATANQGSEATYESGFVIDKFPISRPNLTFSTLTVSNMSPEDSSIYLCSVEGGTAQRGYTFGSGTRLTVV.